This T cell receptor beta chain was observed in a study of cytomegalovirus exposure and HLA in healthy donors. Overall study findings and caveats: A later analysis by the authors found several of the most significant clusters apparently linked to common viral pathogens. TRBV6-2, TRBV6-3 and some other V segments were unresolvable in 87-base-pair reads. TCR beta V segments were, for the most part, productive about 87% or about 30% of the time in an earlier analysis.

Donors likely had unrecorded immune exposures despite being nominally healthy when sampled. PCR employed 60 Vbeta and 13 Jbeta primers. Assay used: immunoSEQ multiplex PCR; TCRdb lists only in-frame clones, some missing. The profile shows about 94,000 clones, roughly 8.2% of them singletons. This CDR3 contains 14 residues. V gave up 4 bases and J gave up 0 bases, with 6 bases separating them. Germline assignment: CDR1 MNHNY and CDR2 SVGAGI (reference sequence). Only a few counts were recorded for this clone. What it recognizes is unknown. This chain joins TRBV6-6 and TRBJ2-2; D call uncertain. This TCR came from a man aged 50-59 years in good health and CMV-seronegative. The sample consisted of PBMCs. CDR3 in amino acids: CASSSQPNTGELFF. The DNA of the CDR3 is TGTGCCAGCAGTTCACAGCCGAACACCGGGGAGCTGTTTTTT.